These 32 T cell receptor beta chains share one sample of origin, sequenced in a study of blood T cell repertoires in COVID-19. Clones were read by immunoSEQ multiplex PCR, and TCRdb kept only the in-frame ones, dropping some. This table has about 430,000 clones, 70% to 90% appearing once. What was sequenced was PBMCs or T cells enriched from blood (not recorded which). These receptors came from a woman aged 18-35 years who had been exposed to COVID-19.

This chain connects TRBV5-1 to TRBJ1-1; 7 bases align to TRBD1. Germline V CDR1 and CDR2: SGHRS, YFSETQ. With V trimmed by 0 bases and J by 10 bases, 12 bases remained unmatched. CDR3 length: 15 residues. The CDR3 DNA follows: TGCGCCAGCAGCTTGGGAGTTGGGACAGACTCCCCAGCTTTCTTT. Protein sequence: CASSLGVGTDSPAFF.

This CDR3 reads CASTGRGNYNEQFF. The CDR3 coding sequence is TGTGCCAGCACGGGCAGGGGAAACTACAATGAGCAGTTCTTC. V is TRBV6-5 and J is TRBJ2-1; D is perhaps TRBD1 (6 bases). Germline-derived CDR1 and CDR2 are MNHEY and SVGAGI. The CDR3 loop spans 14 amino acids. Trimming took 7 bases from V and 3 from J, leaving 13 bases between them.

The V gene is TRBV3-1 (or the pseudogene TRBV3-2), the J gene TRBJ2-3; 8 bases map to TRBD1. The CDR3 length is 16 residues. The V gene end was trimmed by 4 bases and the J gene end by 4 bases; junction bases not matched to a gene: 10. Germline CDR1 is LGHDT and CDR2 is YNNKEL (reference sequence). The CDR3 loop reads CASSLYSGGGADTQYF. CDR3 nucleotide sequence: TGTGCCAGCAGCCTCTACTCAGGGGGCGGGGCAGATACGCAGTATTTT.

The rearrangement uses TRBV19 and TRBJ2-1; no definite D call. CDR1 LNHDA and CDR2 SQIVND come from the germline V gene (reference sequence). V shed 6 bases and J shed 0 bases, with 9 bases lying between them. CDR3 size: 14 residues. The CDR3 protein is CASRLMSSYNEQFF. CDR3 nucleotides: TGTGCCAGTAGGTTGATGAGCTCCTACAATGAGCAGTTCTTC.

In DNA, the CDR3 is TGTGCCAGGGGCCTAGCGGGGGGGACAGATACGCAGTATTTT. It encodes CARGLAGGTDTQYF. The V call is TRBV2, the J call TRBJ2-3, with 12 bases identical to TRBD2. This CDR3 contains 14 residues. Germline CDR1 SNHLY, CDR2 FYNNEI. The ends lost 9 bases at V and 3 bases at J; junction bases unmatched: 4.

The J gene is TRBJ2-2, the V gene TRBV28, with 11 bases lining up with TRBD2. Germline CDR1 reads MDHEN; CDR2 reads SYDVKM. This CDR3 has 16 amino acids. Germline trimming cut 7 bases from V and 1 base from J; bases unmatched to any gene: 5. The chain's CDR3 is CASIRLAGMNTGELFF. For the CDR3, the DNA is TGTGCCAGCATCCGACTAGCGGGGATGAACACCGGGGAGCTGTTTTTT.

The chain uses TRBV15 and TRBJ1-2; no clear D. From germline, CDR1 is LNHNV and CDR2 YYDKDF (reference sequence). CDR3 length equals 14 residues. Trimming stripped 0 bases from V and 4 bases from J, with 9 bases between. CDR3 coding DNA: TGTGCCACCAGCAGAGAACGGGATGGCTATGGCTACACCTTC. Translation gives CATSRERDGYGYTF.

Remarks on this clone: Germline and junction disagree at one end, which may indicate a read error. The chain employs TRBV9 and TRBJ2-5, with 8 positions matching TRBD1. There are 17 residues in the CDR3. Germline-derived CDR1 and CDR2 are SGDLS and YYNGEE. The CDR3 DNA follows: TGTGCCAGCAGGGTAGGACAGGGATATTTTTCGGGAGAGACCCAGTACTTC. It specifies CASRVGQGYFSGETQYF.

The rearrangement links TRBV7-2 to TRBJ2-5, with 11 bases lining up with TRBD2. This CDR3 is 17 amino acids long. V dropped 5 bases and J dropped 4; count of bases not matched to a gene: 12. Germline CDR1 and CDR2: SGHTA and FQGNSA. CDR3 sequence (DNA): TGTGCCAGCAGCCCCCGCGGTAGCGGGAGGGGCCCAGAGACCCAGTACTTC. It codes for CASSPRGSGRGPETQYF.

The sample holds a few counts of this clone. The chain uses TRBV10-3 and TRBJ1-5; D is perhaps TRBD1 (5 bases). Between the trimmed V and J ends, which lost 0 bases and 7 bases, there was a span of 16 bases. Germline V gene sequence: CDR1 ENHRY, CDR2 SYGVKD. This CDR3 region has 16 residues. For the CDR3, the DNA is TGTGCCATCAGTGAGTCGGCAGGGAGGTCTGGGCAGCCCCAGCATTTT. Protein sequence: CAISESAGRSGQPQHF.

The chain joins TRBV24-1 to TRBJ2-1; 7 nucleotides align to TRBD2. Trimming removed 1 base from V and 7 bases from J; junction bases left unmatched: 9. Germline CDR1 reads KGHDR; CDR2 reads SFDVKD. The CDR3 covers 16 residues. The CDR3, as DNA: TGTGCCACCAGTGATTTAGGGCGGGGGTTTGGGAATGAGCAGTTCTTC. Protein: CATSDLGRGFGNEQFF.

CDR3: CASSIPTWEVNEQFF. CDR3 nucleotides: TGTGCCAGTAGTATTCCCACTTGGGAGGTGAATGAGCAGTTCTTC. The V and J genes are TRBV19 and TRBJ2-1, with D perhaps TRBD2 (6 bases). The germline CDR1 and CDR2 sequences are LNHDA and SQIVND (reference sequence). V lost 3 bases and J 7 bases, leaving 16 bases between the germline ends. The CDR3 totals 15 residues.

This chain uses TRBV28 with TRBJ1-2, with D possibly TRBD1 on 5 matching bases. Trimming removed 5 bases from V and 8 bases from J, with 18 bases in between. CDR3 size: 14 residues. Germline values: CDR1 MDHEN, CDR2 SYDVKM. The chain's CDR3 is CASSPQGHGRGYTF. The CDR3 bases are TGTGCCAGCAGTCCCCAGGGCCACGGACGGGGCTACACCTTC.

The V call is TRBV20-1, the J call TRBJ2-3, with D unresolved. CDR3 length equals 11 residues. Germline-derived CDR1 and CDR2 are DFQATT and SNEGSKA (reference sequence). Trimming stripped 6 bases from V and 12 bases from J, with 16 bases between. The CDR3 protein is CSAALSETQYF. DNA for the CDR3: TGCAGTGCGGCACTCTCGGAGACCCAGTATTTT.

J is TRBJ2-3 and V is TRBV27, with 8 bases matching TRBD2. CDR3 size: 15 residues. Germline V gene lookup returns CDR1 MNHEY and CDR2 SMNVEV (reference sequence). V shed 7 bases, J shed 3 bases, and the junction held 9 bases outside the gene matches. The CDR3 loop is CASTNPGLGTDTQYF. The CDR3 DNA follows: TGTGCCAGCACTAACCCGGGACTAGGAACAGATACGCAGTATTTT.

The V gene is TRBV9, the J gene TRBJ2-1; 8 bases match TRBD2. The CDR3 has 15 residues. The trim removed 3 bases at V and 6 bases at J, leaving 8 bases unmatched. The germline CDR1 and CDR2 sequences are SGDLS and YYNGEE. CDR3 bases: TGTGCCAGCAGCGCATACTCGACTAGCGTCAATGAGCAGTTCTTC. As protein: CASSAYSTSVNEQFF.

This chain connects TRBV6-1 to TRBJ2-7, with TRBD2 matching over 11 bases. The CDR3 extends over 19 amino acids. CDR1 and CDR2 from the germline V gene are MNHNS and SASEGT. Unmatched junction bases numbered 14, after V lost 0 bases and J lost 4 bases. The CDR3 bases are TGTGCCAGCAGTGAAGCGGTGGGAGGTAGCGGGAGGGCCCGATACGAGCAGTACTTC. It encodes CASSEAVGGSGRARYEQYF.

The CDR3 here is CASSTTGDSNQPQHF. Written as DNA, the CDR3 is TGTGCCAGCAGCACGACAGGGGATAGCAATCAGCCCCAGCATTTT. The V gene is TRBV5-8, the J gene TRBJ1-5; 8 nucleotides line up with TRBD1. CDR1 is SGHTS, CDR2 YDEGEE, per germline. This CDR3 has 15 amino acids. The trim removed 4 bases at V and 0 bases at J, leaving 3 bases unmatched.

In DNA, the CDR3 is TGTGCCAGCAGCCTAAAGACAGGGGAATACGAGCAGTACTTC. It specifies CASSLKTGEYEQYF. The chain carries TRBV7-8 and TRBJ2-7; TRBD1 matches at 8 bases. Trimming cost V 5 bases and J 4 bases; bases outside gene matches: 7. The CDR3 is 14 amino acids. The V gene's germline CDR1 is SGHVS and CDR2 FQNEAQ.

This clone was picked up one time. J is TRBJ2-5 and V is TRBV6-1, with 14 bases lining up with TRBD2. The V gene's germline CDR1 is MNHNS and CDR2 SASEGT. The CDR3 has 15 residues. Unmatched junction bases numbered 1, after V lost 3 bases and J lost 4 bases. CDR3 coding DNA: TGTGCCAGCAGTGAGACTAGCGGGGGGGCAGAGACCCAGTACTTC. This sequence encodes CASSETSGGAETQYF.

The CDR3 DNA sequence: TGTGCCAGCCTGGCTAGGACAGGGGGCTATGGCTACACCTTC. Protein: CASLARTGGYGYTF. The V gene is TRBV2, the J gene TRBJ1-2; 10 bases are shared with TRBD1. The junction had 7 bases not matched to a gene; V was cut back by 8 bases and J by 4 bases. The CDR3 is 14 residues long. Germline values: CDR1 SNHLY, CDR2 FYNNEI.

V gene TRBV12-3 or TRBV12-4 combines with J gene TRBJ2-1; 7 bases align to TRBD1. The CDR3 length is 12 residues. After removal of 3 bases from V and 9 bases from J, the junction contained 2 bases not matched to a gene. The CDR3 bases are TGTGCCAGCAGTTTGGGACAGAGTGAGCAGTTCTTC. Translation gives CASSLGQSEQFF.

The rearrangement uses TRBV28 and TRBJ2-5; 9 nucleotides line up with TRBD1. This CDR3 has 14 residues. V lost 5 bases to trimming and J lost 6 bases; unmatched junction nucleotides: 7. Germline assignment: CDR1 MDHEN and CDR2 SYDVKM. CDR3 nucleotide sequence: TGTGCCAGCAGTAACCGGGACAGGGTTAAGACCCAGTACTTC. Translating it yields CASSNRDRVKTQYF. Variable domain in full (rest from reference TRBV28 and TRBJ2-5): DVKVTQSSRYLVKRTGEKVFLECVQDMDHENMFWYRQDPGLGLRLIYFSYDVKMKEKGDIPEGYSVSREKKERFSLILESASTNQTSMYLCASSNRDRVKTQYFGPGTRLLVL.

This rearrangement joins TRBV28 to TRBJ1-3, with 7 bases aligning to TRBD1. Germline CDR1 MDHEN, CDR2 SYDVKM. J was trimmed by 0 bases and V by 5 bases; bases with no gene match: 10. The CDR3 extends over 17 amino acids. The CDR3 loop reads CASSPSGGTLSGNTIYF. The CDR3 coding sequence is TGTGCCAGCAGTCCTTCAGGGGGAACCCTCTCTGGAAACACCATATATTTT. The variable domain in full, completed from reference TRBV28 and TRBJ1-3, reads DVKVTQSSRYLVKRTGEKVFLECVQDMDHENMFWYRQDPGLGLRLIYFSYDVKMKEKGDIPEGYSVSREKKERFSLILESASTNQTSMYLCASSPSGGTLSGNTIYFGEGSWLTVV.

This chain links TRBV30 with TRBJ1-4, with D perhaps TRBD1 (6 bases). The CDR3 contains 12 residues. V lost 4 bases to trimming and J lost 8 bases, with 11 bases between them. Germline CDR1 GTSNPN, CDR2 SVGIG (reference sequence). The CDR3 DNA reads TGTGCCTGGATCAGGGGCGACGAAAAACTGTTTTTT. Translated, it gives CAWIRGDEKLFF.

This sequence joins TRBV7-9 and TRBJ2-7; 7 nucleotides agree with TRBD2. V shed 5 bases, J shed 4 bases, and the junction held 8 bases outside the gene matches. CDR1 is SEHNR, CDR2 FQNEAQ, per germline (reference sequence). This CDR3 spans 14 amino acids. The DNA for the CDR3 is TGTGCCAGCAGCCCACTAGCGTACGAATACGAGCAGTACTTC. Its protein is CASSPLAYEYEQYF.

This clone was recorded once. The chain joins TRBV7-8 to TRBJ1-1; D unresolved. V lost 4 bases to trimming and J lost 0 bases, with 9 bases between them. From germline, CDR1 is SGHVS and CDR2 FQNEAQ. The CDR3 loop spans 14 amino acids. The CDR3 loop reads CASSSTGVNTEAFF. CDR3 sequence (DNA): TGTGCCAGCAGCTCTACCGGGGTGAACACTGAAGCTTTCTTT.

As DNA, the CDR3 is TGTGCCAGCAGTCGGACAGGACTCCGCGAGCAGTACTTC. This codes for CASSRTGLREQYF. This chain connects TRBV28 to TRBJ2-7; 7 bases align to TRBD1. The CDR3 totals 13 residues. Trimming cost V 5 bases and J 6 bases; bases outside gene matches: 7. Germline lookup yields CDR1 MDHEN and CDR2 SYDVKM.

The chain has TRBV9 and TRBJ2-3; D is perhaps TRBD2 (6 bases). The CDR3 totals 16 residues. The V and J ends lost 0 bases and 2 bases respectively, with 13 bases between them. Germline values: CDR1 SGDLS, CDR2 YYNGEE. CDR3 sequence reads: CASSVDVGRNTDTQYF. Here the CDR3 DNA reads TGTGCCAGCAGCGTAGACGTGGGGAGGAACACAGATACGCAGTATTTT.

As for this clone: The same CDR3 also results from other DNA sequences found in this sample. The chain uses TRBV5-1 and TRBJ2-2; 7 bases align to TRBD2. V gave up 0 bases and J gave up 2 bases; unmatched junction bases: 4. Per germline, CDR1 SGHRS and CDR2 YFSETQ. The CDR3 is 16 amino acids. This CDR3 reads CASSLVAGGNTGELFF. Here the CDR3 DNA reads TGCGCCAGCAGCTTGGTAGCGGGCGGTAACACCGGGGAGCTGTTTTTT.

CDR3 nucleotides: TGTGCCAGCAGCCCCGAAGAGACCCAGTACTTC. This translates into CASSPEETQYF. The chain combines TRBV28 with TRBJ2-5; D gene unclear. Trimming stripped 6 bases from V and 3 bases from J, with 5 bases between. Per germline, CDR1 MDHEN and CDR2 SYDVKM. The CDR3 contains 11 residues.

This chain uses TRBV7-2 with TRBJ2-7; D is possibly TRBD1 (6 bases). Germline assignment: CDR1 SGHTA and CDR2 FQGNSA. V was cut by 5 bases and J by 6 bases, with 20 bases left in between. This CDR3 region has 15 residues. The CDR3 is CASSDRQGRFGEQYF. The DNA for the CDR3 is TGTGCCAGCAGCGATCGCCAGGGGCGGTTCGGCGAGCAGTACTTC.